Presented here are 9 T cell receptor beta chains from one specimen sequenced in a study of T cells in Graves' hyperthyroidism and ophthalmopathy. RNA transcripts served as the template for amplifying TCR beta CDR3 regions. Using the HTBI primer set, a first-round RT-PCR was run on the TCR CDR3. TCRdb reprocessed the multiplex PCR reads with MiXCR, giving one entry per CDR3 protein. Of just over 550,000 distinct CDR3 sequences listed, under 60% were seen once; the top ten hold roughly 8.2%. The specimen was peripheral blood or thyroid tissue (not recorded which). Receptors were obtained from a young woman with Graves' hyperthyroidism.

The rearrangement uses TRBV25-1 and TRBJ2-7, with D possibly matching TRBD2 (6 bases). Germline CDR1 and CDR2: MGHDK and SYGVNS. This CDR3 is 14 amino acids long. The V end lost 8 bases, the J end lost 7 bases, and 21 bases lay between the germline ends. CDR3 in amino acids: CASSPSPTGGEQYF. CDR3 sequence (DNA): TGTGCCAGCTCACCATCGCCCACCGGAGGGGAGCAGTACTTC.

Concerning this clonotype itself: A read error is possible here, since a much larger clone lies one base away. The V gene is TRBV10-3, the J gene TRBJ1-1; D gene ambiguous. Trimming took 5 bases from V and 5 from J, leaving 6 bases between them. The length of the CDR3 is 11 residues. Germline CDR1 ENHRY, CDR2 SYGVKD. The DNA for the CDR3 is TGTGCCATCAGTCGGGTTACTGAAGCTTTCTTT. As protein: CAISRVTEAFF.

There are many counts of this clonotype. The chain uses TRBV29-1 and TRBJ1-4, with no clear D. Trimming removed 5 bases at V and 8 bases at J, with 6 bases between. Germline V CDR1 and CDR2: SQVTM, ANQGSEA. The CDR3 is 10 amino acids. The CDR3 loop is CSVLWEKLFF. CDR3 DNA sequence: TGCAGCGTTCTCTGGGAAAAACTGTTTTTT.

Only a few counts were recorded for this clonotype. The chain is built from TRBV5-8 and TRBJ2-5; 9 bases line up with TRBD1. The V gene end was trimmed by 0 bases and the J gene end by 5 bases; junction bases not matched to a gene: 8. CDR3 length: 16 residues. Germline CDR1 SGHTS, CDR2 YDEGEE. The CDR3 loop is CASSLGGTGRGETQYF. The CDR3 bases are TGTGCCAGCAGCTTGGGGGGGACAGGGCGAGGCGAGACCCAGTACTTC.

The V and J genes are TRBV10-3 and TRBJ2-4; D gene ambiguous. Germline values: CDR1 ENHRY, CDR2 SYGVKD. This CDR3 is built from 14 residues. Trimming removed 5 bases from V and 3 bases from J, with 11 bases in between. The CDR3 DNA is TGTGCCATCAGTCACATACCCGACAAAAACATTCAGTACTTC. This gives the protein CAISHIPDKNIQYF.

This clonotype was seen a handful of times. J is TRBJ1-4 and V is TRBV7-8; no firm D call. Trimming removed 11 bases at V and 0 bases at J, with 19 bases between. This CDR3 has 16 amino acids. The germline V gene has CDR1 SGHVS and CDR2 FQNEAQ. The CDR3 loop reads CAGSEGRFATNEKLFF. The CDR3 region has the DNA TGTGCCGGATCAGAGGGCAGGTTTGCAACTAATGAAAAACTGTTTTTT. The complete variable domain, with remaining parts taken from reference TRBV7-8 and TRBJ1-4, reads GAGVSQSPRYKVAKRGQDVALRCDPISGHVSLFWYQQALGQGPEFLTYFQNEAQLDKSGLPSDRFFAERPEGSVSTLKIQRTQQEDSAVYLCAGSEGRFATNEKLFFGSGTQLSVL.

The sample holds many counts of this clonotype. The chain is built from TRBV7-3 and TRBJ1-2; the D gene is possibly TRBD1 (5 bases). With 6 bases removed from V and 7 bases from J, the gap between germline ends came to 15 bases. The CDR3 totals 13 residues. Per the germline V gene, CDR1 is SGHTA and CDR2 is FQGTGA. The CDR3 spells CASSSDSGRGYTF. The CDR3 DNA follows: TGTGCCAGCAGTTCCGACTCGGGACGTGGCTACACCTTC.

The V call is TRBV29-1, the J call TRBJ2-2; 10 bases are a match to TRBD1. This CDR3 is built from 16 residues. The germline V gene encodes CDR1 SQVTM and CDR2 ANQGSEA. The V gene end was trimmed by 1 base and the J gene end by 3 bases; junction bases not matched to a gene: 5. The CDR3 here is CSVEAAGTGDTGELFF. In DNA, the CDR3 is TGCAGCGTTGAAGCAGCGGGGACAGGGGACACCGGGGAGCTGTTTTTT.

There are a few counts of this clonotype. The gene calls are TRBV20-1 and TRBJ1-5, with 7 bases fitting TRBD1. The CDR3 runs 13 residues. The V gene's germline CDR1 is DFQATT and CDR2 SNEGSKA (reference sequence). V trimming: 3 bases; J trimming: 4 bases; junction bases outside the gene matches: 3. This CDR3 reads CSARKQGNQPQHF. The CDR3 DNA reads TGCAGTGCTAGGAAACAGGGGAATCAGCCCCAGCATTTT.